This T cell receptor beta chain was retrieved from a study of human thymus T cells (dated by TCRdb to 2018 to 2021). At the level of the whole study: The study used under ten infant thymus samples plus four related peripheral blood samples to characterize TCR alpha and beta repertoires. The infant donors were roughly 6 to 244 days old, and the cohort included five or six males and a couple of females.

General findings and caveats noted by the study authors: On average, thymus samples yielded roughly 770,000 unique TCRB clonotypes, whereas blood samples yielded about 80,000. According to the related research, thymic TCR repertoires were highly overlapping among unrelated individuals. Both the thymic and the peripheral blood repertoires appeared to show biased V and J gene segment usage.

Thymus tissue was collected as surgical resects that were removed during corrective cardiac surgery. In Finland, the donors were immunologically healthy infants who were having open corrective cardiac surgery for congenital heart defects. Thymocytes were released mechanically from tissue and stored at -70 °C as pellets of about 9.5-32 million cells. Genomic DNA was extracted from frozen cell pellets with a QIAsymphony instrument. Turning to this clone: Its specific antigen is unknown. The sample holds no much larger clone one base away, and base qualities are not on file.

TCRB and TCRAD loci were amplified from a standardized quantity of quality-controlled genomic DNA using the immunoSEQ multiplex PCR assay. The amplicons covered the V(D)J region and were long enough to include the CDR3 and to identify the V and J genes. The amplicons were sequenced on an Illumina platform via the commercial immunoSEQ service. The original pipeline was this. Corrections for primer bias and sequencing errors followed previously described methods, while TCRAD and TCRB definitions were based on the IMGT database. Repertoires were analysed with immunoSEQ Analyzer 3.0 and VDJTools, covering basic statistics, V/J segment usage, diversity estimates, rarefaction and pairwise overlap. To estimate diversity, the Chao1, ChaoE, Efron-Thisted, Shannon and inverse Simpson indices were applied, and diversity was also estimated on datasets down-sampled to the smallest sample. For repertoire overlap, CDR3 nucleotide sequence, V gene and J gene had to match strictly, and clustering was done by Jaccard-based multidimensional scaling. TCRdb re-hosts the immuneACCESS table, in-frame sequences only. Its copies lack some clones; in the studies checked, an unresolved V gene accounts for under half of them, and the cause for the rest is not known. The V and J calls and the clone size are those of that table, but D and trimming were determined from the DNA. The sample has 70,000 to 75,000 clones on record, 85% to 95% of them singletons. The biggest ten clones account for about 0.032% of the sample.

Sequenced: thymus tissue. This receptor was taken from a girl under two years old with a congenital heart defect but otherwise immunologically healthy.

The CDR3 here reads CASSLEETSGRDPREQYF. The bases are TGTGCCAGCAGCTTAGAGGAGACTAGCGGGAGAGACCCTAGGGAGCAGTACTTC. Recombination joined TRBV7-7 with TRBJ2-7; 12 junctional bases match TRBD2. Spanning cysteine to phenylalanine, the CDR3 consists of 18 amino acids. This entry keeps only the CDR3 DNA: 54 bases, framed from base 1. The V end gives up 1 base and the J end 7 bases, leaving 14 bases in the junction not matched to a gene. CDR1 and CDR2 (SSHAT, FNYEAQ) derive from the germline V gene (reference sequence).